Listed below are T cell receptor beta chains from one sample, sequenced in a study of vaccination and CD4 T cells after COVID-19. Their target antigens are unknown. TCRdb analysed the PCR reads with MiXCR anew, one entry per CDR3 protein. The table shows roughly 8,600 distinct CDR3 sequences, with approximately 50% occurring only once. Input material: CD4+ T cells from blood, cultured in vitro. These receptors all come from a human donor who had recovered from COVID-19. CDR3s include the opening cysteine and the closing phenylalanine or tryptophan. The D gene is left open where the match is weak. A row's size may be missing; if present it is once, few, many or a size class.

clone_size	d_call	v_call	j_call	cdr3_nt	cdr3_aa
once	.	TRBV19	TRBJ1-6	TGTGCCAGTAGTCGGGCAGGGAACAATTCACCCCTCCACTTT	CASSRAGNNSPLHF
.	.	TRBV19	TRBJ1-2	TGTGCCAGTAGTATAGTTCCAGCGTATGGCTACACCTTC	CASSIVPAYGYTF
.	TRBD1	TRBV27	TRBJ2-7	TGTGCCAGCAGTTTTCAGGGGGTGACCTACGAGCAGTACTTC	CASSFQGVTYEQYF
.	TRBD1	TRBV2	TRBJ1-1	TGTGCCAGCCGTGGGGACAGGGGGCTCACTGAAGCTTTCTTT	CASRGDRGLTEAFF
large	.	TRBV5-4	TRBJ2-2	TGTGCCAGCAGCTTGGAATTCCAGGCCGGGGAGCTGTTTTTT	CASSLEFQAGELFF
.	.	TRBV12-3/TRBV12-4	TRBJ2-2	TGTGCCAGCAGGGCTACTTGGAACACCGGGGAGCTGTTTTTT	CASRATWNTGELFF
once	.	TRBV6-5	TRBJ2-3	TGTGCCAGCAGTTACTCGGACCCGTCCAAGTCAGATACGCAGTATTTT	CASSYSDPSKSDTQYF
.	.	TRBV11-3	TRBJ1-1	TGTGCCAGCAGCCTCATGCTTGGAGGGGGGGACACTGAAGCTTTCTTT	CASSLMLGGGDTEAFF
.	.	TRBV30	TRBJ1-3	TGTGCCTGGGCTGGGTTTGGGTTCTCTGGAAACACCATATATTTT	CAWAGFGFSGNTIYF
.	TRBD1	TRBV30	TRBJ1-2	TGTGCCTGGAGATCAAGGGGGCCCTATGGCTACACCTTC	CAWRSRGPYGYTF
few	.	TRBV19	TRBJ1-5	TGTGCCAGTAGCCCTAGCCGGGCAAATCAGCCCCAGCATTTT	CASSPSRANQPQHF
.	.	TRBV4-1	TRBJ1-2	TGCGCCAGCAGCCAACCCTGGGGAAATCAGCACTATGGCTACACCTTC	CASSQPWGNQHYGYTF
few	.	TRBV12-3/TRBV12-4	TRBJ1-5	TGTGCCTCTCAACCCAGGGGATGGAGTCAGCCCCAGCATTTT	CASQPRGWSQPQHF
.	.	TRBV4-1	TRBJ1-2	TGCGCCAGCAGCCAACCCGGGACTGCTGACTACAGGGGCTACACCTTC	CASSQPGTADYRGYTF
.	.	TRBV7-2	TRBJ1-3	TGTGCCAGCAGCTTGCGTTTTTCCCTGGGAGACACCATATATTTT	CASSLRFSLGDTIYF
.	TRBD1	TRBV20-1	TRBJ2-5	TGCAGTGCTAGAGAAGGACAGGGAGTTCTCGAAGAGACCCAGTACTTC	CSAREGQGVLEETQYF
.	.	TRBV27	TRBJ1-1	TGTGCCAGCATCACCGGGGCCGGCCGGTCGGGGCCTGAAGCTTTCTTT	CASITGAGRSGPEAFF
.	TRBD1	TRBV28	TRBJ2-5	TGTGCCAGCAGTTTCGCAGGGGGAACACGAGAGACCCAGTACTTC	CASSFAGGTRETQYF
.	.	TRBV19	TRBJ2-5	TGTGCCAGTAGTCTGGGTATGCAAGAGACCCAGTACTTC	CASSLGMQETQYF
.	.	TRBV6-1	TRBJ2-3	TGTGCCAGCACCCAAGGCGATACGCAGTATTTT	CASTQGDTQYF
few	.	TRBV7-9	TRBJ1-1	TGTGCCAGCAGCTTAGTAAAGACTGAAGCTTTCTTT	CASSLVKTEAFF
.	.	TRBV6-1	TRBJ2-2	TGTGCCAGCAGTGGAGATAGGCCGAACACCGGGGAGCTGTTTTTT	CASSGDRPNTGELFF
.	TRBD1	TRBV6-4	TRBJ1-1	TGTGCCAGCAGTGTCGGGACAGAGAACACTGAAGCTTTCTTT	CASSVGTENTEAFF
.	TRBD1	TRBV7-9	TRBJ2-1	TGTGCCAGCAGCTTAGGTTGGCTTGCGGGACAGGGCCACAATGAGCAGTTCTTC	CASSLGWLAGQGHNEQFF
.	.	TRBV3-1	TRBJ1-1	TGTGCCAGCAGTCAACAGGGACGGAACACTGAAGCTTTCTTT	CASSQQGRNTEAFF
few	.	TRBV20-1	TRBJ1-1	TGCAGTGCTTGGGAGCATGGCAGGGAGGGTTTAGAAGCTTTCTTT	CSAWEHGREGLEAFF
.	TRBD1	TRBV7-8	TRBJ2-2	TGTGCCAGCAGCCGACAGGGGAAGGCCGGGGAGCTGTTTTTT	CASSRQGKAGELFF
.	.	TRBV20-1	TRBJ1-2	TGCAGTGCTAGTAGAGAGGGAGAGAGCTACACCTTC	CSASREGESYTF
.	.	TRBV6-1	TRBJ1-2	TGTGCCAGCAGTCGACGTCAAGCGGGGGGCGCGGGTGGCTACACCTTC	CASSRRQAGGAGGYTF
once	TRBD2	TRBV6-2/TRBV6-3	TRBJ2-3	TGTGCCAGCAGTTGGCGGACTAGCGGGGGAGGGACAGATACGCAGTATTTT	CASSWRTSGGGTDTQYF
few	.	TRBV5-4	TRBJ1-1	TGTGCCAGCAGCCCCCCGGGACCTTTCGCTGAAGCTTTCTTT	CASSPPGPFAEAFF
.	.	TRBV6-4	TRBJ2-3	TGTGCCAGCAGTGAAACCGGATTGACTAGCACAGATACGCAGTATTTT	CASSETGLTSTDTQYF
.	.	TRBV11-3	TRBJ2-7	TGTGCCAGCAGCTTCACCTACTACGAGCAGTACTTC	CASSFTYYEQYF
large	.	TRBV20-1	TRBJ1-1	TGCAGTGCTAGTCGACGGGCGGTGAACACTGAAGCTTTCTTT	CSASRRAVNTEAFF
few	.	TRBV6-2/TRBV6-3	TRBJ1-5	TGTGCCAGCAGGCTCGACAGTTCTCAGCCCCAGCATTTT	CASRLDSSQPQHF
.	.	TRBV5-1	TRBJ1-6	TGCGCCAGCAGCTCTTATAATTCACCCCTCCACTTT	CASSSYNSPLHF
.	TRBD2	TRBV4-1	TRBJ2-7	TGCGCCAGCAGCCGGCCCGGCGGGGGGACGGGCTCCTACGAGCAGTACTTC	CASSRPGGGTGSYEQYF
large	TRBD1	TRBV20-1	TRBJ2-4	TGCAGTGCTAAGGGACAGGGAAACGCCAAAAACATTCAGTACTTC	CSAKGQGNAKNIQYF
.	.	TRBV4-1	TRBJ2-2	TGCGCCAGCAGCCAAGTAGGGTCGGGGAGGGGGGAGCTGTTTTTT	CASSQVGSGRGELFF
.	.	TRBV7-2	TRBJ1-5	TGTGCCAGCAGCTTAGGTCTGGGTCTTAATCAGCCCCAGCATTTT	CASSLGLGLNQPQHF
once	.	TRBV7-8	TRBJ2-3	TGTGCCAGCACCCCCCCAGGCTTCGCCACAGATACGCAGTATTTT	CASTPPGFATDTQYF
few	.	TRBV9	TRBJ2-2	TGTGCCAGCAGCGCGGGACTCCCGAACACCGGGGAGCTGTTTTTT	CASSAGLPNTGELFF
.	TRBD1	TRBV15	TRBJ2-4	TGTGCCACCAGCAGAGTGACAGGGTTAGACATTCAGTACTTC	CATSRVTGLDIQYF
.	TRBD1	TRBV2	TRBJ1-2	TGTGCCAGCAGTACAGACAGGGCCTACTATGGCTACACCTTC	CASSTDRAYYGYTF
.	TRBD1	TRBV6-2/TRBV6-3	TRBJ1-5	TGTGCCAGCAGCGACAGGGATCCGTGGCAGCCCCAGCATTTT	CASSDRDPWQPQHF
.	.	TRBV11-3	TRBJ2-1	TGTGCCAGCAGCTTGGGAGGGGGGTACAATGAGCAGTTCTTC	CASSLGGGYNEQFF
few	.	TRBV20-1	TRBJ1-2	TGCAGTGTGCTACCCCAGGGTTATGGCTACACCTTC	CSVLPQGYGYTF
.	.	TRBV5-1	TRBJ1-6	TGCGCCAGCAGCCTCCCCGTGGGGGGTGATTCACCCCTCCACTTT	CASSLPVGGDSPLHF
few	.	TRBV27	TRBJ1-6	TGTGCCAGCAGTCCTTTAAATTCACCCCTCCACTTT	CASSPLNSPLHF
.	TRBD2	TRBV7-8	TRBJ2-5	TGTGCCAGCAGCTTAGCGGGACTAGCGGTGTGGTCCCAAGAGACCCAGTACTTC	CASSLAGLAVWSQETQYF
.	.	TRBV11-3	TRBJ1-2	TGTGCCAGCAGCCGGGGAGGGTACCTAACTAACTATGGCTACACCTTC	CASSRGGYLTNYGYTF
.	.	TRBV4-3	TRBJ1-2	TGCGCCAGCAGCCAAGATTTCGCAGGGGACCTCTATGGCTACACCTTC	CASSQDFAGDLYGYTF
.	TRBD2	TRBV9	TRBJ2-1	TGTGCCAGCAGCCCCCCGAGTAGGACTAGCGGATCCTACAATGAGCAGTTCTTC	CASSPPSRTSGSYNEQFF
few	.	TRBV18	TRBJ1-1	TGTGCCAGCTCACGTCAGGGGAACACTGAAGCTTTCTTT	CASSRQGNTEAFF